This entry lists 8 T cell receptor beta chains sequenced from one sample in a study of PD-1 blockade in classical Hodgkin lymphoma (TCRdb year 2020). To prepare the library, the immunoSEQ multiplex PCR assay was applied. TCRdb holds this immuneACCESS table with in-frame rearrangements only. Some clones are missing; in checked studies, unresolved V genes explain under half, and the rest has no known cause. Recorded for this sample are 53,000 or so clones; around 85% of them occurred a single time. The ten largest clones take up 16% of the sample. The time point label for this specimen denotes: cycle 1 day 1 (C1D1), immediately before nivolumab initiation. Relapse after autologous stem cell transplantation had occurred in all trial patients, and cohorts A, B and C were distinguished by prior brentuximab vedotin exposure. The sample was peripheral blood mononuclear cells (PBMCs), taken at baseline. These receptors were obtained from a human donor with classical Hodgkin lymphoma.

J is TRBJ1-1 and V is TRBV30; D is uncertain. Trimming took off 0 bases at V and 6 bases at J, with 11 bases between the two ends. This CDR3 contains 13 residues. Per the germline V gene, CDR1 is GTSNPN and CDR2 is SVGIG (reference sequence). The CDR3 DNA reads TGTGCCTGGAGTGTAGCTTTACAAGCTGAAGCTTTCTTT. Translated, it gives CAWSVALQAEAFF.

The chain couples TRBV5-6 to TRBJ1-1, with D perhaps TRBD1 (6 bases). The CDR3 runs 13 residues. CDR1 SGHDT and CDR2 YYEEEE come from the germline V gene. V was pared by 4 bases and J by 2 bases, with 9 bases between. CDR3 loop: CASSLQGNTEAFF. CDR3 nucleotide sequence: TGTGCCAGCAGCCTACAGGGTAACACTGAAGCTTTCTTT.

The chain recombines TRBV18 with TRBJ1-5; 7 positions match TRBD1. V dropped 6 bases and J dropped 7; count of bases not matched to a gene: 12. Germline-derived CDR1 and CDR2 are KGHSH and LQKENI. The CDR3 consists of 15 residues. CDR3 bases: TGTGCCAGCTCGCGAGGTACAGGGGTAGGCCAGCCCCAGCATTTT. It yields the protein CASSRGTGVGQPQHF.

The chain links TRBV7-2 to TRBJ2-1, with 7 bases fitting TRBD2. The CDR3 sequence is 14 residues long. Germline CDR1 SGHTA, CDR2 FQGNSA. The junction had 4 bases not matched to a gene; V was cut back by 1 base and J by 7 bases. CDR3 region: CASSLVREANEQFF. CDR3 sequence (DNA): TGTGCCAGCAGCTTAGTCCGGGAGGCTAATGAGCAGTTCTTC.

This clone was found a few times. The chain joins TRBV7-9 to TRBJ1-1; D may be TRBD1 (5 bases). The CDR3 has 12 residues. Per germline, CDR1 SEHNR and CDR2 FQNEAQ (reference sequence). V was shortened by 6 bases and J by 7 bases, with 12 bases between the two germline ends. DNA for the CDR3: TGTGCCAGCAGGATCGGGACGGATGAAGCTTTCTTT. This sequence encodes CASRIGTDEAFF.

This clone was seen just once. V gene TRBV12-5 combines with J gene TRBJ2-5; TRBD1 is a possible D gene (7 bases). The CDR3 totals 15 residues. Trimming removed 1 base at V and 2 bases at J, with 11 bases between. The germline V gene has CDR1 LGHNT and CDR2 FRNRAP. The CDR3: CASGLAQGGQETQYF. CDR3 coding DNA: TGTGCTAGTGGTTTGGCCCAGGGGGGTCAAGAGACCCAGTACTTC.

This rearrangement joins TRBV7-2 to TRBJ1-1, with 7 positions matching TRBD1. The V segment lost 3 bases and the J segment 5 bases; nucleotides outside the gene matches: 3. This CDR3 comprises 13 residues. The V gene's germline CDR1 is SGHTA and CDR2 FQGNSA. CDR3 region: CASSLTGRTEAFF. CDR3 nucleotides: TGTGCCAGCAGCTTGACAGGGCGAACTGAAGCTTTCTTT.

The rearrangement joins TRBV7-9 to TRBJ2-1, with D possibly being TRBD2 (6 bases). Trimming took off 5 bases at V and 7 bases at J, with 18 bases between the two ends. The CDR3 is 15 residues long. The germline V gene encodes CDR1 SEHNR and CDR2 FQNEAQ (reference sequence). The CDR3 DNA follows: TGTGCCAGCAGCCCGGGACTCGGGGAGGTGAATGAGCAGTTCTTC. Encoded protein: CASSPGLGEVNEQFF.